Here is one T cell receptor (beta chain) with its context. Its antigen remains unknown. These data originate in a study of cytomegalovirus exposure and HLA in healthy donors. The study, taken as a whole, reports: Most TCR sequences were seen very rarely across donors, but some public TCRs occurred in many.

This CDR3 is 13 amino acids long. The germline CDR1 and CDR2 sequences are MDHEN and SYDVKM. V lost 7 bases to trimming and J lost 11 bases, with 18 bases between them. Primers for the PCR totalled 60 Vbeta and 13 Jbeta. Method: immunoSEQ multiplex PCR; TCRdb's copy keeps in-frame clones and lacks some. The table shows 100,000 to 150,000 clones, with roughly 80% occurring only once. The sequence was collected from a woman aged 40 to 50 in good health and CMV-seropositive. Sequencing was performed on PBMCs. The V and J genes are TRBV28 and TRBJ1-5; D is unresolved. The CDR3 sequence: CASTRTGSDTQHF. The CDR3 bases are TGTGCCAGCACCCGGACTGGGTCTGATACCCAGCATTTT.